Listed below are T cell receptor beta chains from one sample, sequenced in a study of blood T cell repertoires in COVID-19. Here immunoSEQ multiplex PCR was the method, and the copy in TCRdb shows in-frame clones only, minus some. The data contain roughly 230,000 clones, approximately 83% of them singletons. Sequencing was carried out using peripheral blood. The origin of the receptors is a woman aged 50 to 60 with acute or convalescent COVID-19. Each CDR3 is given with its conserved first and last residue. D genes are given only for firm matches. Clone size is shown for a subset of rows, as once, few, many or a class of expanded clone.

j_gene,v_gene,d_gene,len,abundance,CDR3aa,CDR3nt
TRBJ2-7,TRBV5-6,-,14,once,CASSLIHTLYEQYF,TGTGCCAGCAGCTTGATACACACCCTCTACGAGCAGTACTTC
TRBJ1-5,TRBV21-1,-,14,-,CASSAHRVRQPQHF,TGTGCCAGCAGCGCACACAGGGTTAGACAGCCCCAGCATTTT
TRBJ1-4,TRBV7-9,-,12,-,CASSFESEKLFF,TGTGCCAGCAGCTTTGAGAGTGAAAAACTGTTTTTT
TRBJ1-4,TRBV7-2,-,13,-,CASSSWQNEKLFF,TGTGCCAGCAGCTCCTGGCAAAATGAAAAACTGTTTTTT
TRBJ2-3,TRBV2,-,14,-,CASIPGEETDTQYF,TGTGCCAGCATCCCGGGAGAAGAAACAGATACGCAGTATTTT
TRBJ2-1,TRBV2,TRBD2,16,-,CASSERLAGSYNEQFF,TGTGCCAGCAGTGAGAGACTAGCGGGCTCCTACAATGAGCAGTTCTTC
TRBJ2-7,TRBV6-5,TRBD2,15,-,CASRRVAGEGQQQYF,TGTGCCAGCAGAAGGGTAGCGGGAGAGGGCCAACAGCAGTACTTC
TRBJ2-2,TRBV6-2/TRBV6-3,-,12,-,CASSYFSGELFF,TGTGCCAGCAGTTACTTCTCCGGGGAGCTGTTTTTT
TRBJ1-2,TRBV2,TRBD1,12,-,CASSWDREGYTF,TGTGCCAGCAGTTGGGACAGGGAGGGCTACACCTTC
TRBJ1-2,TRBV7-9,-,15,-,CASSLSRAEIYGYTF,TGTGCCAGCAGCTTATCACGTGCCGAGATATATGGCTACACCTTC
TRBJ1-4,TRBV6-5,-,11,-,CASVRNEKLFF,TGTGCCAGCGTGAGGAATGAAAAACTGTTTTTT
TRBJ1-5,TRBV7-8,TRBD1,20,-,CASSKPGQGPGGYSNQPQHF,TGTGCCAGCAGCAAGCCGGGACAGGGGCCCGGGGGCTATAGCAATCAGCCCCAGCATTTT
TRBJ1-2,TRBV6-5,TRBD1,15,-,CVSTRDRGSNYGYTF,TGTGTCAGCACTCGAGACAGGGGTTCTAACTATGGCTACACCTTC
TRBJ1-6,TRBV4-2,TRBD1,17,-,CASSQATGGLGNSPLHF,TGTGCCAGCAGCCAGGCGACAGGGGGCTTAGGTAATTCACCCCTCCACTTT
TRBJ2-1,TRBV6-1,-,17,few,CASSESIAASSYNEQFF,TGTGCCAGCAGTGAATCGATAGCGGCTAGCTCCTACAATGAGCAGTTCTTC
TRBJ2-7,TRBV19,TRBD2,12,-,CASRGLAQEQYF,TGTGCCAGTAGGGGACTAGCTCAGGAGCAGTACTTC
TRBJ1-6,TRBV5-1,TRBD1,15,-,CASSVGTVYNSPLHF,TGCGCCAGCAGTGTTGGGACAGTATATAATTCACCCCTCCACTTT
TRBJ2-7,TRBV3-1/TRBV3-2,-,15,-,CASSQGGTPSYEQCF,TGTGCCAGCAGCCAAGGCGGGACCCCATCTTACGAGCAGTGCTTC
TRBJ1-1,TRBV5-1,-,13,-,CASSFRGGTEAFF,TGCGCCAGCAGCTTTCGGGGGGGCACTGAAGCTTTCTTT
TRBJ1-6,TRBV5-5,-,15,-,CASSVRDTRTSPLHF,TGTGCCAGCAGCGTCCGGGACACCCGAACATCGCCCCTCCACTTT
TRBJ2-1,TRBV5-4,-,15,-,CASSLAGVRGAEQFF,TGTGCCAGCAGCTTGGCCGGGGTCAGGGGGGCTGAGCAGTTCTTC
TRBJ2-3,TRBV24-1,TRBD2,15,-,CATSDPRGDTDTQYF,TGTGCCACCAGTGATCCTCGGGGGGATACAGATACGCAGTATTTT
TRBJ2-3,TRBV4-1,TRBD1,17,-,CASSQDAGQGSTDTQYF,TGCGCCAGCAGCCAAGACGCCGGACAGGGGAGCACAGATACGCAGTATTTT
TRBJ1-6,TRBV6-5,TRBD1,13,once,CASSPGQDSPLHF,TGTGCCAGCAGTCCAGGACAGGATTCACCCCTCCACTTT
TRBJ2-5,TRBV5-4,TRBD1,13,-,CASSWTGEETQYF,TGTGCCAGCAGCTGGACAGGGGAAGAGACCCAGTACTTC
TRBJ2-1,TRBV7-6,-,16,few,CASSLQGPPLGNEQFF,TGTGCCAGCAGCTTGCAGGGGCCTCCTCTAGGCAATGAGCAGTTCTTC
TRBJ2-7,TRBV6-5,TRBD1,12,-,CASTGQGAEQYF,TGTGCCAGCACGGGACAGGGGGCCGAGCAGTACTTC
TRBJ1-1,TRBV6-5,-,13,once,CASTRNGGTEAFF,TGTGCCAGCACCAGAAACGGGGGCACTGAAGCTTTCTTT
TRBJ1-5,TRBV27,-,15,-,CATQLRGSSNQPQHF,TGTGCCACCCAGCTCAGGGGAAGCAGCAATCAGCCCCAGCATTTT
TRBJ1-4,TRBV4-3,TRBD1,14,-,CASSQGQDNEKLFF,TGCGCCAGCAGCCAGGGACAGGATAATGAAAAACTGTTTTTT
TRBJ1-2,TRBV4-3,TRBD1,15,-,CASSPTDREAYGYTF,TGCGCCAGCAGCCCGACCGACAGGGAGGCCTATGGCTACACCTTC
TRBJ2-1,TRBV6-4,TRBD2,17,few,CAKTVAGGPSSYNEQFF,TGTGCCAAGACCGTAGCGGGGGGGCCTAGCTCCTACAATGAGCAGTTCTTC
TRBJ2-5,TRBV28,-,12,-,CASRFDSANWYF,TGTGCCAGCAGATTCGACAGCGCTAATTGGTACTTC
TRBJ2-1,TRBV4-1,TRBD2,14,-,CASSQVSSGREEFF,TGCGCCAGCAGCCAAGTCTCTAGCGGGAGGGAGGAGTTCTTC
TRBJ1-6,TRBV6-2/TRBV6-3,-,12,-,CASSPPVSPLHF,TGTGCCAGCAGCCCCCCCGTCTCACCCCTCCACTTT
TRBJ1-1,TRBV6-5,-,13,-,CASSYGRDTEAFF,TGTGCCAGCAGTTACGGGAGGGACACTGAAGCTTTCTTT
TRBJ1-5,TRBV7-9,TRBD1,13,few,CASSSTGDQPQHF,TGTGCCAGCAGCTCGACAGGGGACCAGCCCCAGCATTTT
TRBJ1-1,TRBV6-1,-,13,-,CASSESGRSEAFF,TGTGCCAGCAGTGAATCGGGTCGAAGTGAAGCTTTCTTT
TRBJ2-2,TRBV27,-,13,-,CASSSLSTGELFF,TGTGCCAGCAGCTCCCTAAGCACCGGGGAGCTGTTTTTT
TRBJ1-6,TRBV6-5,-,13,-,CASSQGIISPLHF,TGTGCCAGCAGCCAGGGGATAATTTCACCCCTCCACTTT
TRBJ1-2,TRBV4-1,-,14,-,CASSQDARVGGYTF,TGCGCCAGCAGCCAAGATGCCAGGGTCGGTGGCTACACCTTC
TRBJ2-6,TRBV5-1,TRBD2,16,-,CASTREGNSGANVLTF,TGCGCCAGCACCCGGGAGGGGAACTCTGGGGCCAACGTCCTGACTTTC